The present T cell receptor beta chain was sequenced within a study of blood T cell repertoires in COVID-19. As handled by the study authors: Amplification of reference gene primers provided the estimated nucleated cell counts. Produced via immunoSEQ multiplex PCR; TCRdb's table is partial and in-frame only. The DNA was the basis for D and trimming; V, J and clone size are from that table. The repertoire holds about 42,000 clones, with around 88% as singletons. Sequenced material: peripheral blood. The TCR originated in a human donor in a cohort sampled during active COVID-19.

This chain's CDR3 is CASSFRQGATDTQYF. CDR3 bases: TGTGCCAGCAGTTTCCGACAGGGGGCAACAGATACGCAGTATTTT. This chain joins TRBV28 and TRBJ2-3; 10 bases map to TRBD1. Per germline, CDR1 MDHEN and CDR2 SYDVKM. The CDR3 loop spans 15 amino acids. Trimming cost V 3 bases and J 3 bases; bases outside gene matches: 3.